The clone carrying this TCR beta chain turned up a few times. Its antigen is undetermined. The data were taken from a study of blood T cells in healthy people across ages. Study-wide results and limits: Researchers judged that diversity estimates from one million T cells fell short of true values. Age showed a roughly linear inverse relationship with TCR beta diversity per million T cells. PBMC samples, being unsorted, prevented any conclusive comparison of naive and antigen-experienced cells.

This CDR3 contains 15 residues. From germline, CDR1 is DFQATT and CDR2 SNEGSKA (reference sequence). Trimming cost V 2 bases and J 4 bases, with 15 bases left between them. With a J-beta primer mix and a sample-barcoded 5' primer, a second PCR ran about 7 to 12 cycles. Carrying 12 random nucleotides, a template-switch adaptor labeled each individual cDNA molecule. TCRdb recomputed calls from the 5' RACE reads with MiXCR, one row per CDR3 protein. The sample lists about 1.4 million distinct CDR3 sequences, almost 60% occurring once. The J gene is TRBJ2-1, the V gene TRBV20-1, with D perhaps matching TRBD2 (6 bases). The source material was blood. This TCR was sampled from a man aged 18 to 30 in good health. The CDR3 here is CSARKMGGEYNEQFF. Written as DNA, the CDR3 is TGCAGTGCTAGAAAGATGGGAGGAGAGTACAATGAGCAGTTCTTC.